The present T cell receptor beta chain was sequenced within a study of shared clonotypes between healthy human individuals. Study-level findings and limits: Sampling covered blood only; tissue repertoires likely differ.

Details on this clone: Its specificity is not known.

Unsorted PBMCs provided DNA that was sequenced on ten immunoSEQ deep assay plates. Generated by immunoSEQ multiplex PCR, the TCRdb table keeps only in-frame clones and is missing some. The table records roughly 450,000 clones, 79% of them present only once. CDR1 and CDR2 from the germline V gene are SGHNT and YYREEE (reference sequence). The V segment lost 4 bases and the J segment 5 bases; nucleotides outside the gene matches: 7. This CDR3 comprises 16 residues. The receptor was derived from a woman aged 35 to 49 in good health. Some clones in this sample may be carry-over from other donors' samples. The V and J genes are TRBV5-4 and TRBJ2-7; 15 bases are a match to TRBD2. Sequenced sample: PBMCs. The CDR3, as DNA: TGTGCCAGCAGCCCTCGGACTAGCGGGAGGGGCCACGAGCAGTACTTC. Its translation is CASSPRTSGRGHEQYF.